A selection of T cell receptor beta chains follows, all from one sample in a study of blood T cell repertoires in COVID-19. The method was immunoSEQ multiplex PCR; TCRdb's version includes in-frame clones alone and lacks a portion of them. Here the sample spans over 200,000 clones, more than 85% being singletons. The sample comprised peripheral blood. These receptors all stem from a person under 30 with COVID-19, enrolled during active disease. CDR3s include the opening cysteine and the closing phenylalanine or tryptophan. D genes are given only for firm matches. Rows may omit the clone size; those that give it use once, few, many or a size class.

j_call d_call clone_size v_call cdr3_aa cdr3_nt
TRBJ1-2 TRBD1 NA TRBV4-1 CASRLSGTGEGYGYTF TGCGCCAGCAGGCTCTCCGGGACAGGGGAAGGCTATGGCTACACCTTC
TRBJ1-6 NA NA TRBV28 CASRTRTANNSPLHF TGTGCCAGCAGAACCAGGACAGCTAATAATTCACCCCTCCACTTT
TRBJ2-7 TRBD2 NA TRBV24-1 CATSDLVGSSGRYEQYF TGTGCCACCAGTGATTTAGTGGGGTCTAGCGGACGATACGAGCAGTACTTC
TRBJ2-7 TRBD2 NA TRBV7-8 CASSFLGAGGPDYEQYF TGTGCCAGCAGCTTTTTGGGTGCGGGAGGGCCGGACTACGAGCAGTACTTC
TRBJ1-2 TRBD1 NA TRBV10-3 CASTGDANYGYTF TGTGCCAGCACAGGGGACGCTAACTATGGCTACACCTTC
TRBJ2-7 TRBD1 NA TRBV29-1 CSVGQGSGEQYF TGCAGCGTCGGACAGGGTTCCGGCGAGCAGTACTTC
TRBJ1-5 TRBD1 few TRBV24-1 CATSDGRDSGNQPQHF TGTGCCACCAGTGATGGACGGGACAGTGGCAATCAGCCCCAGCATTTT
TRBJ1-1 TRBD1 NA TRBV19 CASTMRTGGTEAFF TGTGCCAGTACTATGAGGACAGGGGGCACTGAAGCTTTCTTT
TRBJ1-2 NA NA TRBV5-1 CASSLWGGEYGYTF TGCGCCAGCAGCTTGTGGGGGGGCGAATATGGCTACACCTTC
TRBJ2-5 TRBD2 NA TRBV12-5 CASGPPLGLAGGPETQYF TGTGCTAGTGGACCCCCTCTCGGACTAGCGGGAGGGCCGGAGACCCAGTACTTC
TRBJ2-3 NA once TRBV12-3/TRBV12-4 CASSHGDTDTQYF TGTGCCAGCAGTCACGGGGACACAGATACGCAGTATTTT
TRBJ1-4 TRBD1 NA TRBV27 CASSPSGGPNEKLFF TGTGCCAGCAGCCCTTCAGGGGGGCCTAATGAAAAACTGTTTTTT
TRBJ2-5 TRBD2 NA TRBV19 CASSLLTSGSETQYF TGTGCCAGTAGTTTATTGACTAGCGGGAGTGAGACCCAGTACTTC
TRBJ2-5 TRBD2 few TRBV6-5 CASTRTSGIFETQYF TGTGCCAGCACAAGGACTAGCGGGATTTTTGAGACCCAGTACTTC
TRBJ1-3 TRBD1 NA TRBV28 CASSPHAGYKPGGRRNTIYF TGTGCCAGCAGTCCGCATGCCGGTTACAAACCAGGGGGCCGTCGAAACACCATATATTTT
TRBJ1-1 NA NA TRBV28 CASSLPTMTGGAFF TGTGCCAGCAGTTTGCCCACCATGACGGGAGGAGCTTTCTTT
TRBJ1-2 NA once TRBV24-1 CATSELGGYTF TGTGCCACCAGTGAACTAGGCGGCTACACCTTC
TRBJ2-1 TRBD1 NA TRBV12-5 CASGFSGTGLHEQFF TGTGCTAGTGGTTTCTCCGGGACAGGGCTACATGAGCAGTTCTTC
TRBJ1-6 NA NA TRBV6-1 CASSDLRGNSPLHF TGTGCCAGCAGTGATTTACGGGGAAATTCACCCCTCCACTTT
TRBJ1-2 NA NA TRBV7-9 CASSFDPTGRDNYGYTF TGTGCCAGCAGCTTTGATCCCACCGGGCGGGATAACTATGGCTACACCTTC
TRBJ2-7 TRBD2 few TRBV10-3 CATGLAGIDAYEQYF TGTGCCACTGGACTAGCGGGAATAGATGCCTACGAGCAGTACTTC
TRBJ2-1 TRBD2 few TRBV2 CASSGLAGGDEQFF TGTGCCAGCAGTGGACTAGCGGGAGGGGATGAGCAGTTCTTC
TRBJ1-1 NA NA TRBV9 CASSVEGGMNTEAFF TGTGCCAGCAGCGTAGAAGGGGGTATGAACACTGAAGCTTTCTTT
TRBJ2-2 TRBD1 NA TRBV5-1 CASSSGQGAGAGELFF TGCGCCAGCAGCTCGGGACAGGGGGCCGGGGCCGGGGAGCTGTTTTTT
TRBJ2-7 TRBD1 NA TRBV28 CASSAPGTGAYEQYF TGTGCCAGCAGTGCCCCCGGGACAGGGGCCTACGAGCAGTACTTC
TRBJ2-3 TRBD2 NA TRBV10-3 CAISDSGRGVNTQYF TGTGCCATCAGTGACAGCGGGAGGGGTGTAAATACGCAGTATTTT
TRBJ1-5 NA NA TRBV19 CASSIRATGGHQPQHF TGTGCCAGTAGTATTCGGGCGACAGGAGGACATCAGCCCCAGCATTTT
TRBJ2-3 NA once TRBV6-4 CASSPNHGAATDTQYF TGTGCCAGCAGTCCCAATCACGGAGCAGCCACAGATACGCAGTATTTT
TRBJ1-3 NA NA TRBV2 CASSQFLSGNTIYF TGTGCCAGCAGCCAGTTTCTCTCTGGAAACACCATATATTTT
TRBJ1-2 TRBD1 NA TRBV24-1 CATSDPRDRGHLEGYTF TGTGCCACCAGTGACCCCCGGGACAGGGGACACCTGGAAGGCTACACCTTC
TRBJ2-7 NA NA TRBV5-1 CASSSSKGRGLEQYF TGCGCCAGCAGCTCATCTAAGGGGAGGGGGTTAGAGCAGTACTTC
TRBJ2-2 TRBD1 NA TRBV6-4 CASSYGTDTGGELFF TGTGCCAGCAGTTACGGGACAGACACCGGCGGGGAGCTGTTTTTT
TRBJ2-7 NA NA TRBV5-4 CASSFMGGTTYEQYF TGTGCCAGCTCCTTCATGGGGGGGACAACCTACGAGCAGTACTTC
TRBJ2-5 NA NA TRBV7-2 CASSLGGQAAFAETQYF TGTGCCAGCAGCTTAGGGGGCCAGGCAGCTTTCGCGGAGACCCAGTACTTC
TRBJ2-7 NA NA TRBV2 CASSEAAAYEQYF TGTGCCAGCAGTGAAGCGGCAGCCTACGAGCAGTACTTC
TRBJ2-1 TRBD2 few TRBV6-2/TRBV6-3 CASSPSGSGNNEQFF TGTGCCAGCAGTCCCAGCGGGAGCGGCAACAATGAGCAGTTCTTC
TRBJ2-7 NA NA TRBV19 CASSMRDASSYEQYF TGTGCCAGTAGTATGCGGGACGCCAGCTCCTACGAGCAGTACTTC
TRBJ2-3 TRBD2 once TRBV28 CASSERLAGSEDTQYF TGTGCCAGCAGTGAACGACTAGCGGGAAGCGAGGATACGCAGTATTTT
TRBJ1-2 TRBD1 NA TRBV5-6 CASSLWTGGQTNYGYTF TGTGCCAGCAGCCTTTGGACAGGGGGTCAGACTAACTATGGCTACACCTTC
TRBJ2-1 TRBD2 NA TRBV6-4 CASSGTSNEQFF TGTGCCAGCAGCGGGACTAGCAATGAGCAGTTCTTC
TRBJ2-5 NA NA TRBV3-1/TRBV3-2 CASRGGSQETQYF TGTGCCAGCAGGGGGGGATCCCAAGAGACCCAGTACTTC
TRBJ2-2 NA NA TRBV5-4 CASSAQSSVTGELFF TGTGCCAGCAGCGCCCAATCTAGCGTCACCGGGGAGCTGTTTTTT
TRBJ2-7 NA NA TRBV7-8 CASSSYRDTSYEQYF TGTGCCAGCAGCTCGTACAGGGACACCTCCTACGAGCAGTACTTC
TRBJ2-2 TRBD2 once TRBV24-1 CATAREAGELFF TGTGCCACCGCCCGGGAGGCCGGGGAGCTGTTTTTT
TRBJ2-7 TRBD1 NA TRBV5-8 CASSLAWGQGASTYPYEQYF TGTGCCAGCAGCTTGGCCTGGGGACAGGGGGCGTCTACTTACCCCTACGAGCAGTACTTC
TRBJ1-6 NA NA TRBV15 CATSVGVENSPLHF TGTGCCACCAGCGTCGGAGTGGAAAATTCACCCCTCCACTTT
TRBJ2-1 NA NA TRBV19 CASSIGQGTPISHEQFF TGTGCCAGTAGTATAGGTCAGGGAACCCCTATTAGCCATGAGCAGTTCTTC
TRBJ2-1 TRBD2 NA TRBV2 CASSGGGSRYNEQFF TGTGCCAGCAGTGGGGGCGGGAGTCGGTACAATGAGCAGTTCTTC